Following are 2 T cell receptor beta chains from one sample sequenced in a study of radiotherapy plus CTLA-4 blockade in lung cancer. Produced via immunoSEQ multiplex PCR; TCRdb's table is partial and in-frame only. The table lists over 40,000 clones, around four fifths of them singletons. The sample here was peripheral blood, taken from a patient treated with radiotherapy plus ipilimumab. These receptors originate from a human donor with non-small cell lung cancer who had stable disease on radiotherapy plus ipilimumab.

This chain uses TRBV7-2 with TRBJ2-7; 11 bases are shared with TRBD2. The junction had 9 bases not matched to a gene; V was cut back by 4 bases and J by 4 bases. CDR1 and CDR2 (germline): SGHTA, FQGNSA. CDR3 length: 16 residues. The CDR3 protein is CASSSWGTSGNYEQYF. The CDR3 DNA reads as TGTGCCAGCAGCTCGTGGGGGACTAGCGGAAATTACGAGCAGTACTTC.

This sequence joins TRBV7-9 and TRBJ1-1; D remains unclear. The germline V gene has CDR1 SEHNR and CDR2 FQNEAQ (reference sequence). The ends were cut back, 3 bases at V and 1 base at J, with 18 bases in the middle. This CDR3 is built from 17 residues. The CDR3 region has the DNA TGTGCCAGCAGCTTCCCGTCCTTTGGCACCCCGAACACTGAAGCTTTCTTT. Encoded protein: CASSFPSFGTPNTEAFF. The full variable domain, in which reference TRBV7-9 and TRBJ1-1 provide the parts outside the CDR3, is DTGVSQNPRHKITKRGQNVTFRCDPISEHNRLYWYRQTLGQGPEFLTYFQNEAQLEKSRLLSDRFSAERPKGSFSTLEIQRTEQGDSAMYLCASSFPSFGTPNTEAFFGQGTRLTVV.